The 5 T cell receptor beta chains reported below all come from one sample, sequenced in a study of cytomegalovirus exposure and HLA in healthy donors. PCR amplification relied on 60 Vbeta primers (plus 13 Jbeta primers). Repertoires were generated with immunoSEQ multiplex PCR, while TCRdb's copy carries only in-frame clones and drops some. Among about 38,000 clones listed, 66% were seen once. Sequenced sample: PBMCs. These receptors came from a man aged 50 or older in good health and CMV-seropositive.

In this sample, this clone turned up a few times. The gene calls are TRBV7-9 and TRBJ2-7; 10 bases line up with TRBD1. The J segment lost 1 base and the V segment lost 0 bases, leaving 3 bases of the junction unmatched. The CDR3 spans 16 residues. Germline-derived CDR1 and CDR2 are SEHNR and FQNEAQ (reference sequence). CDR3 DNA: TGTGCCAGCAGCTTAGCCGACAGGGGGCGATCCTACGAGCAGTACTTC. This translates into CASSLADRGRSYEQYF.

This sequence joins TRBV6-6 and TRBJ2-7; 7 bases map to TRBD2. Germline assignment: CDR1 MNHNY and CDR2 SVGAGI (reference sequence). The CDR3 contains 13 residues. With 8 bases clipped from V and 1 base from J, the junction kept 5 bases outside the gene matches. The CDR3 is CASSYGGSYEQYF. The CDR3 DNA is TGTGCCAGCTCCTACGGGGGGTCCTACGAGCAGTACTTC.

The V gene is TRBV6-4, the J gene TRBJ2-3; tentatively, D is TRBD2 (7 bases). Trimming shortened V by 0 bases and J by 5 bases, and 12 bases separated the two germline ends. Germline CDR1 reads MRHNA; CDR2 reads SNTAGT. CDR3 length: 15 residues. This CDR3 is CASSDSGGRGDTQYF. The DNA for the CDR3 is TGTGCCAGCAGTGACTCGGGGGGGCGAGGAGATACGCAGTATTTT.

A few counts support this clone. The rearrangement links TRBV2 to TRBJ1-6, with 7 nucleotides matching TRBD1. The trim removed 6 bases at V and 7 bases at J, leaving 6 bases unmatched. Germline V gene data show CDR1 as SNHLY and CDR2 as FYNNEI. CDR3 size: 14 residues. Here the CDR3 DNA reads TGTGCCAGCAGCGACAGGGCAGGAAATTCACCCCTCCACTTT. Translating it yields CASSDRAGNSPLHF.

This chain connects TRBV25-1 to TRBJ1-4; the match to TRBD1 covers 7 bases. CDR1 and CDR2 (germline): MGHDK, SYGVNS. The V segment lost 6 bases and the J segment 6 bases; nucleotides outside the gene matches: 16. The CDR3 totals 17 residues. The DNA of the CDR3 is TGTGCCAGCAGACCTACCCGACGACAGGGCCGGGATGAAAAACTGTTTTTT. As protein: CASRPTRRQGRDEKLFF.